This passage covers 13 T cell receptor beta chains from one sample sequenced in a study of cytomegalovirus exposure and HLA in healthy donors. Researchers ran the PCR with 60 Vbeta and 13 Jbeta primers. Sequencing used immunoSEQ multiplex PCR; TCRdb keeps in-frame clones, though not all of them. The sample holds about 100,000 clones; under 85% are singletons and the top ten take under 2%. Sequencing was performed on PBMCs. These receptors originate from a woman aged 40 to 50 in good health and CMV-seronegative.

This chain joins TRBV9 and TRBJ1-1, with D possibly matching TRBD1 (5 bases). The CDR3 length is 15 residues. The V gene lost 4 bases and the J gene lost 6 bases, with 19 bases spanning the gap. CDR1 and CDR2 from the germline V gene are SGDLS and YYNGEE. The CDR3 bases are TGTGCCAGCAGCTCTCAGGGAAGCCATAGCTCTGAAGCTTTCTTT. It is translated as CASSSQGSHSSEAFF.

This clone was observed a few times. The J gene is TRBJ1-2, the V gene TRBV13, with 9 bases aligning to TRBD1. The CDR3 totals 15 residues. The junction had 8 bases not matched to a gene; V was cut back by 4 bases and J by 5 bases. Germline V gives CDR1 PRHDT, CDR2 FYEKMQ (reference sequence). The CDR3 DNA is TGTGCCAGCAGCTCCCCTCGGACAGGGGAGTATGGCTACACCTTC. It specifies CASSSPRTGEYGYTF. The full variable domain, its missing parts supplied by reference TRBV13 and TRBJ1-2, is AAGVIQSPRHLIKEKRETATLKCYPIPRHDTVYWYQQGPGQDPQFLISFYEKMQSDKGSIPDRFSAQQFSDYHSELNMSSLELGDSALYFCASSSPRTGEYGYTFGSGTRLTVV.

The rearrangement uses TRBV21-1 and TRBJ1-1; the D call of TRBD1 is as the table states it, not checked on the DNA. TRBV21-1 is labeled a pseudogene. The CDR3 covers 16 residues. CDR3 amino acids: CASRLIRDREDTEAFF. DNA for the CDR3: TGTGCCAGCAGGCTCATCCGGGACAGGGAGGACACTGAAGCTTTCTTT.

The chain couples TRBV9 to TRBJ2-3, with 8 bases lining up with TRBD2. Trimming took 0 bases from V and 4 from J; bases not matched to a gene: 7. In germline, CDR1 is SGDLS, CDR2 YYNGEE. The CDR3 length is 16 residues. CDR3 nucleotides: TGTGCCAGCAGCGTAGCAGCGGGAGTTGTGTCAGATACGCAGTATTTT. This translates into CASSVAAGVVSDTQYF.

This clone was seen just once. This chain joins TRBV10-2 and TRBJ1-4, with D possibly TRBD1 on 5 matching bases. The CDR3 spans 13 residues. Per the germline V gene, CDR1 is WSHSY and CDR2 is SAAADI. V lost 7 bases to trimming and J lost 5 bases, with 11 bases between them. The CDR3 loop reads CASKAAGNEKLFF. The CDR3 nucleotides are TGCGCCAGCAAGGCCGCAGGGAATGAAAAACTGTTTTTT.

This clone has a handful of counts. The gene calls are TRBV9 and TRBJ2-3; D ambiguous. V gave up 0 bases and J gave up 3 bases, with 5 bases separating them. The germline gives CDR1 SGDLS, CDR2 YYNGEE. CDR3 size: 13 residues. CDR3 region: CASSVASTDTQYF. In DNA form, the CDR3 reads TGTGCCAGCAGCGTAGCCTCTACAGATACGCAGTATTTT. The full variable domain, completed using reference TRBV9 and TRBJ2-3, is DSGVTQTPKHLITATGQRVTLRCSPRSGDLSVYWYQQSLDQGLQFLIQYYNGEERAKGNILERFSAQQFPDLHSELNLSSLELGDSALYFCASSVASTDTQYFGPGTRLTVL.

The genes are TRBV5-1 and TRBJ2-1; D unclear. The CDR3 contains 13 residues. The V end was cut by 0 bases, the J end by 5 bases, with 6 bases between. The germline V gene has CDR1 SGHRS and CDR2 YFSETQ. The chain's CDR3 is CASSLELDNEQFF. The CDR3 DNA follows: TGCGCCAGCAGCTTGGAGCTAGACAATGAGCAGTTCTTC.

The chain links TRBV13 to TRBJ2-4; TRBD2 agrees at 8 bases. Trimming removed 5 bases from V and 6 bases from J; junction bases left unmatched: 9. CDR1 and CDR2 (germline): PRHDT, FYEKMQ (reference sequence). This CDR3 comprises 15 residues. The CDR3 loop reads CASSPTGGAGNIQYF. The CDR3 DNA is TGTGCCAGCAGCCCTACCGGGGGGGCCGGAAACATTCAGTACTTC.

V gene TRBV11-2 combines with J gene TRBJ2-5; possible D gene TRBD2, 6 bases. V was shortened by 5 bases and J by 5 bases, with 18 bases between the two germline ends. CDR3 length: 15 amino acids. Germline lookup yields CDR1 SGHAT and CDR2 FQNNGV. CDR3 amino acids: CASSVTPSGGETQYF. CDR3 sequence (DNA): TGTGCCAGCAGCGTCACTCCCTCCGGGGGTGAGACCCAGTACTTC.

V gene TRBV7-9 combines with J gene TRBJ2-2, with TRBD1 as a possible D gene (5 bases). CDR3 length: 14 residues. Germline CDR1 and CDR2: SEHNR and FQNEAQ (reference sequence). V shed 5 bases and J shed 1 base, with 8 bases lying between them. The CDR3 protein is CASSLTENTGELFF. CDR3 sequence (DNA): TGTGCCAGCAGCCTGACAGAGAACACCGGGGAGCTGTTTTTT.

This sequence joins TRBV11-2 and TRBJ2-7; 16 nucleotides line up with TRBD2. The CDR3 loop spans 15 amino acids. Germline CDR1 reads SGHAT; CDR2 reads FQNNGV. V trimming: 0 bases; J trimming: 9 bases; junction bases outside the gene matches: 2. The CDR3 region is CASSLEGLAGGRQYF. The CDR3 region has the DNA TGTGCCAGCAGCTTAGAGGGACTAGCGGGAGGGCGGCAGTACTTC.

This chain connects TRBV5-1 to TRBJ2-5; 8 bases fit TRBD1. Losses at the gene ends were 3 bases for V and 5 bases for J; bases not matched to a gene: 9. CDR1 and CDR2 from the germline V gene are SGHRS and YFSETQ. The length of the CDR3 is 15 residues. CDR3 bases: TGCGCCAGCAGCTCGCCGGACAGGGTTTGGGAGACCCAGTACTTC. Translating it yields CASSSPDRVWETQYF.

CDR3 protein: CASSEGIGPYEQYF. The CDR3 DNA reads as TGTGCCAGCAGTGAAGGTATTGGCCCCTACGAGCAGTACTTC. The rearrangement links TRBV2 to TRBJ2-7; the D is unclear. The CDR3 is made up of 14 amino acids. Germline V gene sequence: CDR1 SNHLY, CDR2 FYNNEI. The germline V and J ends were trimmed by 1 base and 2 bases, with 9 bases remaining between them. The complete variable domain, with remaining parts taken from reference TRBV2 and TRBJ2-7, reads EPEVTQTPSHQVTQMGQEVILRCVPISNHLYFYWYRQILGQKVEFLVSFYNNEISEKSEIFDDQFSVERPDGSNFTLKIRSTKLEDSAMYFCASSEGIGPYEQYFGPGTRLTVT.